Listed below are T cell receptor beta chains from one sample, sequenced in a study of post-analysis software for immune sequencing data. TCRdb re-derived calls from the PCR reads in MiXCR, one entry per CDR3 protein. The data show more than 500,000 distinct CDR3 sequences, roughly 34% seen once. Sequenced input: blood. The receptors originated from a girl aged 2 to 17 with multiple sclerosis. The CDR3 runs from the conserved cysteine through the conserved F or W. Clone size appears in some rows only: once, few, many, or a class for an expanded clone.

NA	TRBV2	TRBJ2-5	CASLGTGEETQYF
NA	TRBV20-1	TRBJ2-7	CSAAPGLAGEQYF
NA	TRBV28	TRBJ2-5	CASSVTSGGLQETQYF
NA	TRBV6-1	TRBJ2-4	CASKLTVPSVAKNIQYF
few	TRBV10-3	TRBJ1-1	CAISAGTGGARNTEAFF
few	TRBV10-3	TRBJ1-5	CAISEGRDRGLGQPQHF
NA	TRBV6-5	TRBJ2-3	CAAGVRGHTQYF
NA	TRBV7-2	TRBJ1-6	CASTEPGQGALYNSPLHF
NA	TRBV4-1	TRBJ1-6	CASSQGGRGSPLHF
NA	TRBV7-8	TRBJ2-5	CASSGLLGIQETQYF
NA	TRBV6-6	TRBJ2-3	CASRDRVSPTDTQYF
NA	TRBV28	TRBJ1-4	CASRPQTGGGEKLFF
many	TRBV7-3	TRBJ2-3	CASSLTGQRSGKDTQYF
NA	TRBV20-1	TRBJ2-1	CSASGAGGNNEQFF
few	TRBV2	TRBJ2-5	CASPGTPEGETQYF
NA	TRBV29-1	TRBJ1-4	CSVAGTVGEKLFF
NA	TRBV4-2	NA	CASSHAPGVEQYF
few	TRBV4-1	TRBJ2-3	CASRLPLSGTQYF
NA	TRBV5-1	TRBJ2-7	CASSSGQAISYEQYF
NA	TRBV10-2	TRBJ1-4	CASSESRPPEKLFF
NA	TRBV5-6	TRBJ2-1	CASSAKRVAYNEQFF
NA	TRBV7-9	TRBJ1-1	CASSLDAGNTEAFF
NA	TRBV5-8	TRBJ2-1	CASSLGFAVSYNEQFF
NA	TRBV6-6	TRBJ1-4	CASSLTRMEEKLFF
few	TRBV20-1	TRBJ2-5	CSARVGGAGETQYF
NA	TRBV9	TRBJ1-4	CASSVGSGQSTEKLFF
once	TRBV12-3/TRBV12-4	TRBJ1-1	CASTQFQVEGASPWAFF
NA	TRBV6-6	TRBJ1-1	CASSRSSGNTEAFF
many	TRBV29-1	TRBJ2-5	CSVSASKETQYF
many	TRBV10-3	TRBJ1-1	CAISEPSTGDTEAFF
few	TRBV5-5	TRBJ2-1	CASSRYFSIDEQFF
NA	TRBV6-6	NA	CASTASGGETQYF
NA	TRBV20-1	TRBJ1-2	CSPPSGGSGGYTF
NA	TRBV20-1	TRBJ2-5	CSASSRDRGYTKEQYF
NA	TRBV20-1	TRBJ2-5	CSANPRGGGSETQYF
NA	TRBV15	TRBJ2-3	CATSTRLAGVTDTQYF
NA	TRBV29-1	TRBJ1-1	CSGQGSPGTGGNTEAFF
few	TRBV20-1	TRBJ1-2	CSASLAANYGYTF
few	TRBV20-1	TRBJ2-7	CSASGSPSGGFLREQYF
NA	TRBV6-5	TRBJ2-1	CASSYDWGFCNEQFF
few	TRBV20-1	TRBJ2-3	CSASGQVRNTQYF
many	TRBV7-2	TRBJ2-5	CASSLGGVETQYF